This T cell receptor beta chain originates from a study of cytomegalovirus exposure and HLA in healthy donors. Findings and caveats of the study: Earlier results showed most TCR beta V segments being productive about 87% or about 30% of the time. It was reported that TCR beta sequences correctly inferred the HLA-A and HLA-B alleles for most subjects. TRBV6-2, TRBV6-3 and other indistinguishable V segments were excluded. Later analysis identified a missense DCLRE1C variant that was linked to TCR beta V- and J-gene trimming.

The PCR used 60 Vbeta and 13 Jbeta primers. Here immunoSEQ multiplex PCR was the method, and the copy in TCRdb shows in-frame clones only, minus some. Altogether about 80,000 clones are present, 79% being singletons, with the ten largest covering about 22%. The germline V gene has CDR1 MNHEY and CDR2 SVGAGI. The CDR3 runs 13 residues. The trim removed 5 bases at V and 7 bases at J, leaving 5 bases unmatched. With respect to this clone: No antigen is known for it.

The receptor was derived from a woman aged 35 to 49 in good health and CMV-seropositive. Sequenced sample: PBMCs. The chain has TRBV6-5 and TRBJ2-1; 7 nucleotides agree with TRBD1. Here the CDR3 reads CASSGNRGNEQFF. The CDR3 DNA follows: TGTGCCAGCAGTGGAAACAGGGGTAATGAGCAGTTCTTC.